The 27 T cell receptor beta chains in this list originate from one sample, sequenced in a study of blood T cell repertoires in COVID-19. Only in-frame clones appear in the TCRdb table, and some are missing; sequencing was by immunoSEQ multiplex PCR. The sample records about 320,000 clones, 65% to 90% being singletons. Sequencing was carried out using PBMCs or T cells enriched from blood (not recorded which). The receptors were gathered from a woman between 18 and 30 years old who had recovered from COVID-19.

The chain recombines TRBV5-1 with TRBJ2-1, with 8 bases that match TRBD2. Germline trimming cut 0 bases from V and 7 bases from J; bases unmatched to any gene: 9. Germline V gene data show CDR1 as SGHRS and CDR2 as YFSETQ. This CDR3 has 16 amino acids. CDR3 sequence: CASSLAGGPKLNEQFF. The CDR3 bases are TGCGCCAGCAGCTTGGCGGGAGGGCCAAAGTTGAATGAGCAGTTCTTC.

CDR3 protein: CASSQVGRGLSTDTQYF. The DNA of the CDR3 is TGTGCCAGCAGCCAGGTTGGGCGGGGCCTTTCCACAGATACGCAGTATTTT. This chain connects TRBV3-1 (or the pseudogene TRBV3-2) to TRBJ2-3, with D maybe TRBD2 (6 bases). The CDR3 sequence is 17 residues long. CDR1 is LGHDT and CDR2 is YNNKEL in the germline V gene (reference sequence). Trimming removed 3 bases from V and 2 bases from J, with 18 bases in between.

The rearrangement links TRBV18 to TRBJ1-1; 8 positions agree with TRBD1. J gave up 1 base and V 3 bases, and 4 bases lay outside the gene matches. Germline V gives CDR1 KGHSH, CDR2 LQKENI. This CDR3 has 15 residues. CDR3 amino acids: CASSPLQGENTEAFF. The CDR3 DNA sequence: TGTGCCAGCTCACCTTTACAGGGGGAGAACACTGAAGCTTTCTTT.

This rearrangement joins TRBV29-1 to TRBJ2-1, with D uncertain. With 6 bases removed from V and 4 bases from J, the gap between germline ends came to 13 bases. Looked up from germline, CDR1 is SQVTM and CDR2 is ANQGSEA. The CDR3 spans 13 residues. The DNA for the CDR3 is TGCAGCGTCCTATCCCCAGGATACAATGAGCAGTTCTTC. Translating gives CSVLSPGYNEQFF.

This chain links TRBV7-9 with TRBJ1-1, with 10 bases identical to TRBD1. The CDR3 extends over 18 amino acids. The J segment lost 1 base and the V segment lost 5 bases, leaving 13 bases of the junction unmatched. CDR1 is SEHNR, CDR2 FQNEAQ, per germline (reference sequence). CDR3: CASSPPFLTGGSNTEAFF. In nucleotides, the CDR3 is TGTGCCAGCAGCCCACCATTTCTGACAGGGGGCTCGAACACTGAAGCTTTCTTT.

This clone was seen just once. This rearrangement joins TRBV6-5 to TRBJ2-5, with D possibly being TRBD1 (6 bases). The CDR3 totals 15 residues. Trimming stripped 6 bases from V and 5 bases from J, with 19 bases between. The germline gives CDR1 MNHEY, CDR2 SVGAGI. CDR3 protein: CASSPRGTWGETQYF. Written as DNA, the CDR3 is TGTGCCAGCAGCCCCAGGGGAACCTGGGGGGAGACCCAGTACTTC.

This chain links TRBV10-3 with TRBJ1-1; TRBD1 matches at 9 bases. The germline gives CDR1 ENHRY, CDR2 SYGVKD. V was clipped by 4 bases and J by 5 bases; unmatched bases: 11. This CDR3 spans 16 amino acids. The CDR3 sequence: CAISGGGTGRFTEAFF. CDR3 DNA sequence: TGTGCCATCAGTGGGGGGGGGACAGGGCGTTTTACTGAAGCTTTCTTT.

V is TRBV5-1 and J is TRBJ2-7; TRBD2 aligns across 7 bases. This CDR3 contains 18 residues. CDR1 is SGHRS, CDR2 YFSETQ, per germline. The trim removed 0 bases at V and 2 bases at J, leaving 14 bases unmatched. The CDR3, as DNA: TGCGCCAGCAGCTTGGGAATAGTGGGCCTAGCGGTTCCCTACGAGCAGTACTTC. It encodes CASSLGIVGLAVPYEQYF. The variable domain in full, completed from reference TRBV5-1 and TRBJ2-7, reads KAGVTQTPRYLIKTRGQQVTLSCSPISGHRSVSWYQQTPGQGLQFLFEYFSETQRNKGNFPGRFSGRQFSNSRSEMNVSTLELGDSALYLCASSLGIVGLAVPYEQYFGPGTRLTVT.

This chain joins TRBV7-2 and TRBJ1-5; TRBD1 matches at 7 bases. The germline CDR1 and CDR2 sequences are SGHTA and FQGNSA. V was pared by 5 bases and J by 7 bases, with 5 bases of the junction left unmatched. There are 13 residues in the CDR3. The CDR3 spells CASSVSQGQPQHF. CDR3 DNA sequence: TGTGCCAGCAGCGTATCACAGGGGCAGCCCCAGCATTTT.

The gene calls are TRBV7-9 and TRBJ2-7; the D is unclear. V was shortened by 1 base and J by 7 bases, with 8 bases between the two germline ends. Germline values: CDR1 SEHNR, CDR2 FQNEAQ (reference sequence). The CDR3 has 12 amino acids. CDR3 amino acids: CASSLGDGEQYF. The CDR3 DNA reads TGTGCCAGCAGCTTAGGTGACGGGGAGCAGTACTTC.

The V gene is TRBV10-3, the J gene TRBJ2-1; 7 positions match TRBD2. V shed 3 bases, J shed 7 bases, and the junction held 12 bases outside the gene matches. Germline lookup yields CDR1 ENHRY and CDR2 SYGVKD. CDR3 length: 16 residues. CDR3 in DNA: TGTGCCATCAGTGAACGGGACTATTTTTCCAGGAATGAGCAGTTCTTC. This gives the protein CAISERDYFSRNEQFF.

The chain uses TRBV12-3 or TRBV12-4 and TRBJ2-2, with TRBD2 matching 10 bases. V shed 6 bases, J shed 7 bases, and the junction held 2 bases outside the gene matches. This CDR3 spans 13 amino acids. The CDR3 DNA is TGTGCCAGCAGACTAGCGGGGAACGGGGAGCTGTTTTTT. Protein: CASRLAGNGELFF.

The chain recombines TRBV6-5 with TRBJ1-5, with TRBD1 matching 7 bases. The CDR3 spans 13 residues. V trimming: 7 bases; J trimming: 7 bases; junction bases outside the gene matches: 7. Germline V gives CDR1 MNHEY, CDR2 SVGAGI. The CDR3 loop reads CASTRDRDQPQHF. Here the CDR3 DNA reads TGTGCCAGCACGAGAGACAGGGACCAGCCCCAGCATTTT.

V usage is TRBV7-9 and J usage is TRBJ1-3; D is ambiguous. The ends were cut back, 0 bases at V and 4 bases at J, with 4 bases in the middle. The CDR3 runs to 13 residues. Per germline, CDR1 SEHNR and CDR2 FQNEAQ (reference sequence). CDR3 nucleotide sequence: TGTGCCAGCAGCTTAGCGGGCGGAAACACCATATATTTT. Protein: CASSLAGGNTIYF.

The chain recombines TRBV5-6 with TRBJ2-5; 8 bases line up with TRBD2. The germline V gene encodes CDR1 SGHDT and CDR2 YYEEEE. V lost 3 bases to trimming and J lost 2 bases; unmatched junction nucleotides: 3. CDR3 size: 14 residues. The CDR3, as DNA: TGTGCCAGCAGCTCACAGCGGGGGCAAGAGACCCAGTACTTC. This encodes CASSSQRGQETQYF.

This clone came up once. V is TRBV19 and J is TRBJ2-1, with 10 positions matching TRBD2. The J segment lost 5 bases and the V segment lost 11 bases, leaving 3 bases of the junction unmatched. Germline assignment: CDR1 LNHDA and CDR2 SQIVND (reference sequence). The CDR3 loop spans 12 amino acids. The CDR3 spells CASTSGNNEQFF. CDR3 DNA: TGTGCCTCTACTAGCGGGAACAATGAGCAGTTCTTC.

In its sample, this clone was seen once. J is TRBJ1-1 and V is TRBV28; perhaps TRBD1 as D (6 bases). The CDR3 sequence is 14 residues long. The V end lost 7 bases, the J end lost 4 bases, and 16 bases lay between the germline ends. Germline values: CDR1 MDHEN, CDR2 SYDVKM. Here the CDR3 reads CASTVTGLGTEAFF. Here the CDR3 DNA reads TGTGCCAGCACCGTAACAGGGTTAGGCACTGAAGCTTTCTTT.

V usage is TRBV27 and J usage is TRBJ1-2, with 7 bases identical to TRBD1. The CDR3 contains 14 residues. Losses at the gene ends were 5 bases for V and 3 bases for J; bases not matched to a gene: 6. CDR1 is MNHEY, CDR2 SMNVEV, per germline (reference sequence). The chain's CDR3 is CASSKGQRYYGYTF. The CDR3 region has the DNA TGTGCCAGCAGTAAGGGACAGAGATACTATGGCTACACCTTC.

This clone was observed once. The V gene is TRBV5-1, the J gene TRBJ2-1; D possibly corresponds to TRBD2 (5 bases). Trimming removed 2 bases from V and 6 bases from J, with 12 bases in between. Germline V gene lookup returns CDR1 SGHRS and CDR2 YFSETQ. The CDR3 spans 14 residues. CDR3 sequence: CASSFEGVSNEQFF. CDR3 coding DNA: TGCGCCAGCAGCTTCGAGGGAGTTAGCAATGAGCAGTTCTTC.

This rearrangement joins TRBV19 to TRBJ1-1, with D possibly TRBD1 on 5 matching bases. The germline CDR1 and CDR2 sequences are LNHDA and SQIVND (reference sequence). V dropped 5 bases and J dropped 0 bases, with 10 bases sitting between them. The CDR3 runs to 14 residues. The CDR3 nucleotides read TGTGCCAGTAGTTCGGACAAGCTGAACACTGAAGCTTTCTTT. Its protein is CASSSDKLNTEAFF.

The rearrangement joins TRBV10-2 to TRBJ2-7; D gene ambiguous. CDR1 is WSHSY, CDR2 SAAADI, per germline. CDR3 length: 13 residues. Between the trimmed V and J ends, which lost 2 bases and 3 bases, there was a span of 8 bases. CDR3 in DNA: TGCGCCAGCAGTGAGAAAGCCTTCTACGAGCAGTACTTC. Residues: CASSEKAFYEQYF.

The chain is built from TRBV5-1 and TRBJ2-1, with 13 bases identical to TRBD2. Germline CDR1 SGHRS, CDR2 YFSETQ. The CDR3 is 14 residues long. The V segment lost 0 bases and the J segment 9 bases; nucleotides outside the gene matches: 0. The CDR3 loop is CASSLGLAGGEQFF. The CDR3 coding sequence is TGCGCCAGCAGCTTGGGACTAGCGGGAGGTGAGCAGTTCTTC.

V and J are TRBV11-2 and TRBJ1-1, with 7 nucleotides matching TRBD1. The CDR3 length is 16 residues. J lost 5 bases, V lost 5 bases, and 14 bases had no gene match. The V gene's germline CDR1 is SGHAT and CDR2 FQNNGV. DNA of the CDR3: TGTGCCAGCAGCAGACTGGGGAACAGGGGAGATACTGAAGCTTTCTTT. This encodes CASSRLGNRGDTEAFF.

The gene calls are TRBV4-2 and TRBJ2-7; perhaps TRBD1 as D (7 bases). Germline V gene data show CDR1 as LGHNA and CDR2 as YNFKEQ. CDR3 length equals 14 residues. Trimming pared 0 bases from V and 3 bases from J, leaving 9 bases between. CDR3 region: CASSQERDSYEQYF. DNA for the CDR3: TGTGCCAGCAGCCAAGAGCGGGACAGCTACGAGCAGTACTTC.

In DNA, the CDR3 is TGTGCCAGCAGCTTAGGTCAGGGGGTGTTTAATTCACCCCTCCACTTT. It codes for CASSLGQGVFNSPLHF. The genes are TRBV13 and TRBJ1-6, with 7 bases that match TRBD1. Germline V CDR1 and CDR2: PRHDT, FYEKMQ (reference sequence). CDR3 length equals 16 residues. J lost 6 bases, V lost 0 bases, and 5 bases had no gene match.

The chain combines TRBV11-3 with TRBJ2-1, with D tentatively TRBD2 (6 bases). Germline V gene data show CDR1 as SGHNT and CDR2 as YENEEA. V was cut by 1 base and J by 8 bases, with 15 bases left in between. This CDR3 region has 15 residues. The DNA for the CDR3 is TGTGCCAGCAGCTTAGGTTGGCCGGGAGCACATGAGCAGTTCTTC. Translated: CASSLGWPGAHEQFF.

This clone has only a few counts. The J gene is TRBJ2-3, the V gene TRBV2; 11 bases are shared with TRBD2. CDR1 and CDR2 from the germline V gene are SNHLY and FYNNEI. The CDR3 is 17 residues long. Trimming removed 7 bases from V and 7 bases from J; junction bases left unmatched: 16. The CDR3 DNA reads TGTGCCAGCACCTGGGGGGTACTAGCGGGAGATTCGTATACGCAGTATTTT. Its protein product is CASTWGVLAGDSYTQYF.